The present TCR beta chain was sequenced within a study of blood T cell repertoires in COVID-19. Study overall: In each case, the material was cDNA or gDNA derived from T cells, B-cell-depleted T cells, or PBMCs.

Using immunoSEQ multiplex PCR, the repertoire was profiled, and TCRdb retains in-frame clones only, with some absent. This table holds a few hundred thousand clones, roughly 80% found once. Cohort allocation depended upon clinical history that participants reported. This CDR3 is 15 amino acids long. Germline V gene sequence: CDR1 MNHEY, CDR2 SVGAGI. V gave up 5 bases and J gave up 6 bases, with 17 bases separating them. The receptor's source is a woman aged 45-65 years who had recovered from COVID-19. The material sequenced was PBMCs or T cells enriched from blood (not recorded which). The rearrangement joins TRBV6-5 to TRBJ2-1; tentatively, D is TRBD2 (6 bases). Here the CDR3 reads CASSPIAVTLNEQFF. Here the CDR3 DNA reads TGTGCCAGCAGTCCTATAGCGGTGACTCTCAATGAGCAGTTCTTC.